The rows below give T cell receptor beta chains drawn from one sample of a study of CD8+CD57+ T cells in acquired aplastic anemia. One entry per CDR3 protein results from TCRdb running MiXCR on the reads. This sample carries hundreds of thousands of distinct CDR3 sequences, 65% to 80% of them seen once, and the ten largest clones take 4%. The sample comprised sorted CD4+, CD8+, or CD8+CD57+ T cells (not recorded which) from PBMCs. The receptors derive from a human donor in good health, serving as a control. CDR3s include the opening cysteine and the closing phenylalanine or tryptophan. The D gene is left open where the match is weak. Part of the rows lack a size; the others show once, few, many or a class for expanded clones.

v_call	j_call	d_call	clone_size	cdr3_aa	cdr3_nt
TRBV7-2	TRBJ1-5	-	once	CASSLATRLHHSQHF	TGTGCCAGCAGCTTAGCGACAAGGCTTCATCATTCACAGCATTTT
TRBV6-6	TRBJ2-5	-	-	CATRSRPTEETQYF	TGTGCCACCAGGAGCCGTCCCACCGAAGAGACCCAGTACTTC
TRBV20-1	TRBJ2-7	-	-	CSAHPTVLYEQYF	TGCAGTGCTCACCCGACGGTCCTCTACGAGCAGTACTTC
TRBV11-1	TRBJ2-1	TRBD2	-	CASSLSGGPYNEQFF	TGTGCCAGCAGCTTAAGCGGGGGGCCGTACAATGAGCAGTTCTTC
TRBV7-2	TRBJ2-2	-	-	CASSEGAGELFF	TGTGCCAGCAGCGAGGGGGCCGGGGAGCTGTTTTTT
TRBV7-3	TRBJ2-6	-	-	CASSPGASASGSNVLTF	TGTGCCAGCAGCCCCGGTGCCTCGGCCTCTGGGAGCAACGTCCTGACTTTC
TRBV2	TRBJ1-4	-	-	CASSPRTEGKLFF	TGTGCCAGCAGTCCCCGAACAGAAGGAAAACTGTTTTTT
TRBV7-3	TRBJ2-7	-	-	CASRPSRVYELYF	TGTGCCAGCCGCCCCTCTAGGGTCTACGAGCTGTACTTC
TRBV2	TRBJ1-6	-	-	CASSRGVWGSLVKF	TGTGCCAGCAGTCGAGGGGTGTGGGGATCTCTCGTTAAATTT
TRBV9	TRBJ1-1	-	many	CASSVSAGTEAEAFF	TGTGCCAGCAGCGTATCGGCCGGGACTGAGGCTGAAGCTTTCTTT
TRBV2	TRBJ1-4	TRBD1	once	CASSSRTGCKEKLFF	TGTGCCAGCAGCTCCCGGACAGGGTGTAAAGAAAAACTGTTTTTT
TRBV2	TRBJ2-2	-	-	CASSETHSNTGGLFF	TGTGCCAGCAGCGAAACACACTCGAACACCGGGGGGCTGTTTTTT
TRBV7-8	TRBJ1-4	-	few	CASSPLNEKLFF	TGTGCCAGCAGTCCCTTAAATGAAAAACTGTTTTTT
TRBV11-2	TRBJ1-6	-	-	CASSVRIEDSPLHF	TGTGCCAGCAGCGTACGAATAGAGGATTCACCCCTCCACTTT
TRBV15	TRBJ2-1	-	-	CATSSDRSSYNEQFF	TGTGCCACCAGCAGTGACAGAAGCTCCTACAATGAGCAGTTCTTC
TRBV20-1	TRBJ2-7	-	-	CSVEERGGDEYF	TGCAGCGTTGAGGAAAGGGGTGGGGACGAGTACTTC
TRBV29-1	TRBJ2-7	-	-	CSGGDSTYEQYF	TGCAGCGGGGGGGACAGCACCTACGAGCAGTACTTC
TRBV29-1	TRBJ2-7	-	-	CSGGRIPSFLGYEQYF	TGCAGCGGGGGACGGATTCCCTCGTTTTTGGGGTACGAGCAGTACTTC
TRBV20-1	TRBJ2-7	TRBD1	-	CSARQGVPNSYEQYF	TGCAGTGCTCGACAGGGGGTGCCCAACTCCTACGAGCAGTACTTC
TRBV2	TRBJ1-2	-	-	CASRGGGVYGYTF	TGTGCCAGCAGGGGGGGAGGTGTCTATGGCTACACCTTC
TRBV4-2	TRBJ2-2	-	many	CASSWTRGGELFF	TGTGCCAGCAGCTGGACGAGGGGCGGGGAGCTGTTTTTT
TRBV2	TRBJ2-7	-	-	CASSNGVAREQCF	TGTGCCAGCAGCAACGGTGTAGCCCGCGAGCAGTGCTTC
TRBV7-2	TRBJ1-5	-	-	CASSPHRDYGYTFQHF	TGTGCCAGCAGCCCGCACAGGGACTATGGCTACACCTTCCAGCATTTT
TRBV9	TRBJ1-3	-	-	CASSVLGTRDTKYF	TGTGCCAGCAGCGTATTGGGGACTAGAGACACCAAATATTTT
TRBV25-1	TRBJ1-1	-	-	CASSDNRDVAFF	TGTGCCAGCAGTGATAACAGGGACGTTGCTTTCTTT
TRBV12-3/TRBV12-4	TRBJ2-7	-	-	CASTRRGDEQYF	TGTGCCAGCACCCGCAGGGGGGACGAGCAGTACTTC
TRBV6-6	TRBJ1-5	TRBD1	once	CASSYPGQGYQPQHF	TGTGCCAGCAGTTACCCGGGACAGGGCTATCAGCCCCAGCATTTT
TRBV20-1	TRBJ2-1	-	-	CSASPSSYNEQFF	TGCAGTGCTAGTCCTAGCTCCTACAATGAGCAGTTCTTC
TRBV20-1	TRBJ1-1	-	-	CSARYRGQAFF	TGCAGTGCCAGGTATCGGGGGCAAGCTTTCTTT
TRBV10-1	TRBJ1-1	-	-	CASSERGGMHEAFF	TGCGCCAGCAGTGAGCGGGGGGGGATGCACGAAGCTTTCTTT
TRBV29-1	TRBJ1-3	TRBD1	-	CSVTDRTGNTIYF	TGCAGCGTTACGGACAGGACAGGAAACACCATATATTTT
TRBV12-3/TRBV12-4	TRBJ2-3	-	-	CATSGSGGTQYF	TGTGCCACCAGTGGGAGTGGAGGTACGCAGTATTTT
TRBV7-2	TRBJ1-1	-	many	CASSLAGQNTEAFF	TGTGCCAGCAGCTTAGCAGGACAGAACACTGAAGCTTTCTTT
TRBV7-9	TRBJ1-1	-	-	CASSSGRETGEQVFF	TGTGCCAGCAGCTCGGGACGTGAAACCGGGGAGCAGGTTTTCTTT
TRBV7-2	TRBJ2-2	-	many	CASSFLAVAGELFF	TGTGCCAGCAGCTTCTTGGCCGTGGCCGGGGAGCTGTTTTTT
TRBV20-1	TRBJ1-1	-	-	CSAGRRDGTEAFF	TGCAGTGCAGGCCGAAGGGACGGGACTGAAGCTTTCTTT